The 29 T cell receptor beta chains reported below all come from one sample, sequenced in a study of blood T cell repertoires in COVID-19. The assay was immunoSEQ multiplex PCR, and TCRdb's table has in-frame clones only and misses some. The table has about 210,000 clones, about 92% seen once; the top ten hold 0.95% to 1.5%. Material for sequencing was peripheral blood. Receptor source: a man in his thirties or forties with acute or convalescent COVID-19.

The J gene is TRBJ1-6, the V gene TRBV9; D gene uncertain. In germline, CDR1 is SGDLS, CDR2 YYNGEE. The V end was cut by 0 bases, the J end by 0 bases, with 4 bases between. The CDR3 loop spans 15 amino acids. The CDR3 DNA is TGTGCCAGCAGCGTAGGGAGCTCCTATAATTCACCCCTCCACTTT. It specifies CASSVGSSYNSPLHF.

The chain combines TRBV7-9 with TRBJ1-4; D remains unclear. This CDR3 spans 11 amino acids. Germline V gene lookup returns CDR1 SEHNR and CDR2 FQNEAQ (reference sequence). Trimming stripped 1 base from V and 8 bases from J, with 2 bases between. The CDR3 DNA reads TGTGCCAGCAGCTTAGTAGAAAAACTGTTTTTT. Translation: CASSLVEKLFF.

The chain links TRBV3-1 (or the pseudogene TRBV3-2) to TRBJ2-4; 7 bases are a match to TRBD2. The CDR3 loop spans 15 amino acids. Per germline, CDR1 LGHDT and CDR2 YNNKEL (reference sequence). The J segment lost 9 bases and the V segment lost 4 bases, leaving 12 bases of the junction unmatched. CDR3 loop: CASSPGDAGVVIQYF. CDR3 DNA sequence: TGTGCCAGCAGCCCGGGGGACGCGGGAGTTGTCATTCAGTACTTC.

J is TRBJ2-7 and V is TRBV7-8, with 7 bases matching TRBD1. Germline CDR1 is SGHVS and CDR2 is FQNEAQ. CDR3 size: 14 residues. V dropped 5 bases and J dropped 4; count of bases not matched to a gene: 8. This chain's CDR3 is CASSRGDSTYEQYF. CDR3 nucleotide sequence: TGTGCCAGCAGCCGAGGGGACAGCACTTACGAGCAGTACTTC.

The chain employs TRBV27 and TRBJ2-7, with TRBD2 identical over 7 bases. Germline CDR1 reads MNHEY; CDR2 reads SMNVEV (reference sequence). CDR3 size: 15 residues. Unmatched junction bases numbered 11, after V lost 3 bases and J lost 6 bases. As DNA, the CDR3 is TGTGCCAGCAGTTTCTTGGGGGGGATTCGGGGCGAGCAGTACTTC. Translation: CASSFLGGIRGEQYF.

This clone was counted once. The V gene is TRBV9, the J gene TRBJ2-1; no firm D call. V was trimmed by 0 bases and J by 0 bases, leaving 7 bases between them. Looked up from germline, CDR1 is SGDLS and CDR2 is YYNGEE. This CDR3 comprises 15 residues. The CDR3 sequence: CASSVAISSYNEQFF. CDR3 DNA: TGTGCCAGCAGCGTAGCCATTAGCTCCTACAATGAGCAGTTCTTC.

CDR3 region: CASSLNQGSTGELFF. The CDR3 coding sequence is TGTGCCAGCAGCTTAAATCAGGGGAGCACCGGGGAGCTGTTTTTT. This rearrangement joins TRBV7-8 to TRBJ2-2; the D gene is possibly TRBD1 (6 bases). The germline V and J ends were trimmed by 2 bases and 4 bases, with 11 bases remaining between them. The CDR3 consists of 15 residues. Per germline, CDR1 SGHVS and CDR2 FQNEAQ.

This chain links TRBV30 with TRBJ2-5; TRBD2 might be the D (7 bases). The CDR3 contains 14 residues. V lost 0 bases to trimming and J lost 8 bases, with 16 bases between them. Germline V CDR1 and CDR2: GTSNPN, SVGIG (reference sequence). CDR3: CAWSVGGAPGTQYF. In DNA, the CDR3 is TGTGCCTGGAGTGTAGGGGGGGCCCCCGGTACCCAGTACTTC.

The J gene is TRBJ1-1, the V gene TRBV11-2; D perhaps matches TRBD1 (5 bases). There are 14 residues in the CDR3. V lost 1 base, J lost 6 bases, and 12 bases lay in between. Germline CDR1 reads SGHAT; CDR2 reads FQNNGV. The CDR3 reads CASSLGQGIPEAFF. The CDR3 region has the DNA TGTGCCAGCAGCTTAGGTCAGGGCATTCCTGAAGCTTTCTTT. Together with reference TRBV11-2 and TRBJ1-1, the CDR3 gives the full variable domain: EAGVAQSPRYKIIEKRQSVAFWCNPISGHATLYWYQQILGQGPKLLIQFQNNGVVDDSQLPKDRFSAERLKGVDSTLKIQPAKLEDSAVYLCASSLGQGIPEAFFGQGTRLTVV.

This sequence joins TRBV28 and TRBJ2-7, with 10 bases identical to TRBD1. Germline lookup yields CDR1 MDHEN and CDR2 SYDVKM. J was trimmed by 2 bases and V by 6 bases; bases with no gene match: 7. This CDR3 contains 15 residues. CDR3 in amino acids: CASSITGQGTYEQYF. The CDR3 DNA is TGTGCCAGCAGCATCACGGGACAGGGGACCTACGAGCAGTACTTC.

The chain carries TRBV24-1 and TRBJ1-1; D is perhaps TRBD1 (5 bases). This CDR3 is 15 amino acids long. The V gene lost 3 bases and the J gene lost 2 bases, with 12 bases spanning the gap. Germline V gene sequence: CDR1 KGHDR, CDR2 SFDVKD. CDR3 sequence reads: CATSDAGLGNTEAFF. As DNA, the CDR3 is TGTGCCACCAGTGATGCGGGACTGGGAAACACTGAAGCTTTCTTT.

The J gene is TRBJ2-3, the V gene TRBV5-4; 13 bases match TRBD2. The CDR3 contains 17 residues. From germline, CDR1 is SGHNT and CDR2 YYREEE (reference sequence). With 0 bases clipped from V and 1 base from J, the junction kept 2 bases outside the gene matches. In DNA form, the CDR3 reads TGTGCCAGCAGCTTGGTACTAGCGGGGGGGGGCACAGATACGCAGTATTTT. Protein sequence: CASSLVLAGGGTDTQYF.

V gene TRBV5-1 combines with J gene TRBJ2-3, with 12 nucleotides matching TRBD2. This CDR3 is built from 19 residues. The germline V gene encodes CDR1 SGHRS and CDR2 YFSETQ. V lost 3 bases and J lost 2; bases outside the gene matches: 13. DNA of the CDR3: TGCGCCAGCAGCTGGGGGATACTCCGACTAGCGGGAGACACAGATACGCAGTATTTT. This codes for CASSWGILRLAGDTDTQYF. Drawing the rest from reference TRBV5-1 and TRBJ2-3, the complete variable domain is KAGVTQTPRYLIKTRGQQVTLSCSPISGHRSVSWYQQTPGQGLQFLFEYFSETQRNKGNFPGRFSGRQFSNSRSEMNVSTLELGDSALYLCASSWGILRLAGDTDTQYFGPGTRLTVL.

The chain uses TRBV19 and TRBJ1-2; D unclear. This CDR3 contains 14 residues. Deletions cut 8 bases from V and 5 bases from J, with 18 bases between. The germline CDR1 and CDR2 sequences are LNHDA and SQIVND (reference sequence). The CDR3: CASSPGYSGYGYTF. As DNA, the CDR3 is TGTGCCAGTTCCCCCGGTTATTCGGGTTATGGCTACACCTTC.

The chain carries TRBV30 and TRBJ1-2, with D possibly TRBD1 on 5 matching bases. The germline V gene has CDR1 GTSNPN and CDR2 SVGIG (reference sequence). The CDR3 consists of 14 residues. The V end was cut by 1 base, the J end by 5 bases, with 14 bases between. The CDR3 loop reads CAWSAPQGVYGYTF. Here the CDR3 DNA reads TGTGCCTGGAGTGCTCCCCAGGGTGTATATGGCTACACCTTC.

In its sample, this clone was seen once. CDR3 amino acids: CASSLTGSGNEKLFF. In nucleotides, the CDR3 is TGTGCCAGCAGTCTGACAGGGTCGGGTAATGAAAAACTGTTTTTT. This chain joins TRBV28 and TRBJ1-4, with TRBD1 matching 7 bases. V dropped 5 bases and J dropped 4; count of bases not matched to a gene: 7. The CDR3 runs to 15 residues. Looked up from germline, CDR1 is MDHEN and CDR2 is SYDVKM.

This clone has just one count. The rearrangement joins TRBV27 to TRBJ1-2; TRBD1 aligns across 8 bases. V shed 6 bases, J shed 8 bases, and the junction held 11 bases outside the gene matches. Germline V gene sequence: CDR1 MNHEY, CDR2 SMNVEV (reference sequence). The CDR3 is 14 amino acids. CDR3 nucleotide sequence: TGTGCCAGCAGACGGACAGGGAGCATGTGGGGCTACACCTTC. Amino acids: CASRRTGSMWGYTF.

The rearrangement links TRBV7-9 to TRBJ2-2, with 7 nucleotides matching TRBD1. Germline CDR1 is SEHNR and CDR2 is FQNEAQ (reference sequence). The CDR3 length is 13 residues. V gave up 4 bases and J gave up 6 bases; unmatched junction bases: 2. DNA of the CDR3: TGTGCCAGCAGCTCCGACAGGGCCGGGGAGCTGTTTTTT. Translating it yields CASSSDRAGELFF. Combining the CDR3 with reference TRBV7-9 and TRBJ2-2 gives the whole variable domain DTGVSQNPRHKITKRGQNVTFRCDPISEHNRLYWYRQTLGQGPEFLTYFQNEAQLEKSRLLSDRFSAERPKGSFSTLEIQRTEQGDSAMYLCASSSDRAGELFFGEGSRLTVL.

The gene calls are TRBV5-6 and TRBJ1-2; no clear D gene. V dropped 2 bases and J dropped 7 bases, with 12 bases sitting between them. Germline V gene lookup returns CDR1 SGHDT and CDR2 YYEEEE. The CDR3 has 13 residues. CDR3 bases: TGTGCCAGCAGCTTCACAGCTGTAAGTGGCTACACCTTC. As protein: CASSFTAVSGYTF.

The chain has TRBV28 and TRBJ1-2; 8 nucleotides align to TRBD1. Per the germline V gene, CDR1 is MDHEN and CDR2 is SYDVKM. The CDR3 loop spans 16 amino acids. Trimming at V came to 2 bases and at J to 4 bases, leaving 9 bases not matched to a gene. The CDR3 reads CASSLLTGGGPYGYTF. For the CDR3, the DNA is TGTGCCAGCAGTTTACTAACAGGGGGAGGTCCCTATGGCTACACCTTC.

The rearrangement joins TRBV10-3 to TRBJ1-1, with 11 bases lining up with TRBD1. The germline V gene has CDR1 ENHRY and CDR2 SYGVKD. V was pared by 0 bases and J by 0 bases, with 3 bases of the junction left unmatched. This CDR3 region has 17 residues. The CDR3 DNA follows: TGTGCCATCAGTGAGTCGGGACAGGGGGGCGTGAACACTGAAGCTTTCTTT. Protein sequence: CAISESGQGGVNTEAFF.

This chain connects TRBV11-2 to TRBJ1-1; possible D gene TRBD1, 6 bases. The germline V gene has CDR1 SGHAT and CDR2 FQNNGV. V shed 3 bases and J shed 3 bases, with 14 bases lying between them. The CDR3 consists of 15 residues. In DNA form, the CDR3 reads TGTGCCAGCAGCTTCAGTCTGTCAGGGGACACTGAAGCTTTCTTT. It codes for CASSFSLSGDTEAFF. Together with reference TRBV11-2 and TRBJ1-1, the CDR3 gives the full variable domain: EAGVAQSPRYKIIEKRQSVAFWCNPISGHATLYWYQQILGQGPKLLIQFQNNGVVDDSQLPKDRFSAERLKGVDSTLKIQPAKLEDSAVYLCASSFSLSGDTEAFFGQGTRLTVV.

The J gene is TRBJ2-6, the V gene TRBV11-2, with a weak D call TRBD2 (6 bases). Germline values: CDR1 SGHAT, CDR2 FQNNGV. Trimming pared 6 bases from V and 2 bases from J, leaving 11 bases between. The CDR3 is 15 residues long. The CDR3 here is CASRIAGTGANVLTF. CDR3 DNA: TGTGCCAGCAGGATTGCGGGGACTGGGGCCAACGTCCTGACTTTC.

The genes are TRBV5-1 and TRBJ2-7; D remains unclear. The CDR3 length is 14 residues. V was cut by 2 bases and J by 4 bases, with 13 bases left in between. Germline values: CDR1 SGHRS, CDR2 YFSETQ. CDR3 DNA: TGCGCCAGCAGCTTCGACCCTGAGAGGTACGAGCAGTACTTC. This gives the protein CASSFDPERYEQYF.

The rearrangement links TRBV5-1 to TRBJ2-4; weak D call: TRBD1 (5 bases). There are 14 residues in the CDR3. Trimming cost V 0 bases and J 4 bases, with 8 bases left between them. Germline CDR1 SGHRS, CDR2 YFSETQ. CDR3 sequence: CASSLERQKNIQYF. In nucleotides, the CDR3 is TGCGCCAGCAGCTTGGAGCGACAGAAAAACATTCAGTACTTC.

The chain links TRBV28 to TRBJ2-6; D gene uncertain. The CDR3 loop spans 16 amino acids. Germline V lookup: CDR1 MDHEN, CDR2 SYDVKM. Trimming stripped 6 bases from V and 0 bases from J, with 12 bases between. In nucleotides, the CDR3 is TGTGCCAGCAGCTCTCCGTACTACTCTGGGGCCAACGTCCTGACTTTC. It is translated as CASSSPYYSGANVLTF.

The V call is TRBV3-1 (or the pseudogene TRBV3-2), the J call TRBJ1-1; D gene uncertain. This CDR3 spans 12 amino acids. V lost 0 bases to trimming and J lost 3 bases, with 2 bases between them. Germline loops: CDR1 LGHDT, CDR2 YNNKEL (reference sequence). The CDR3 sequence is CASSQDYTEAFF. The CDR3 DNA reads TGTGCCAGCAGCCAAGACTACACTGAAGCTTTCTTT.

This clone was seen a single time. The rearrangement joins TRBV6-5 to TRBJ2-3; 8 nucleotides line up with TRBD2. Germline V gene sequence: CDR1 MNHEY, CDR2 SVGAGI. After removal of 0 bases from V and 4 bases from J, the junction contained 6 bases not matched to a gene. The CDR3 is 16 residues long. Written as DNA, the CDR3 is TGTGCCAGCAGTTACTCGACGGGGGGGGCATCAGATACGCAGTATTTT. Translating it yields CASSYSTGGASDTQYF.

CDR3 bases: TGTGCCAGCAGTGGGGGGGACAGGGCGATGGAGACCCAGTACTTC. This codes for CASSGGDRAMETQYF. The rearrangement joins TRBV2 to TRBJ2-5, with 9 positions matching TRBD1. This CDR3 is built from 15 residues. In germline, CDR1 is SNHLY, CDR2 FYNNEI. J was trimmed by 5 bases and V by 4 bases; bases with no gene match: 8.